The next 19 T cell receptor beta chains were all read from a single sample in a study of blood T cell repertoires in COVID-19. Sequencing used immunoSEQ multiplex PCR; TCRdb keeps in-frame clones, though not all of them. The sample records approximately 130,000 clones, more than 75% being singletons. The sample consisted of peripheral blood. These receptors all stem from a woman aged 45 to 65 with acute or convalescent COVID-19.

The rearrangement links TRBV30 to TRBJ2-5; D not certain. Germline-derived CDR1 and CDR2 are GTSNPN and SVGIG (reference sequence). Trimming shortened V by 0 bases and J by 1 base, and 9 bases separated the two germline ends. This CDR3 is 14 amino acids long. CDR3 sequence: CAWSVIGAQETQYF. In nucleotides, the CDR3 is TGTGCCTGGAGTGTAATAGGAGCCCAAGAGACCCAGTACTTC.

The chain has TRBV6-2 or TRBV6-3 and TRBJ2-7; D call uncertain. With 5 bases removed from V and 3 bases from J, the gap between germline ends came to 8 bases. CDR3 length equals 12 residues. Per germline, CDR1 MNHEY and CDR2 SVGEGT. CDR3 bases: TGTGCCAGCAGTCCGACGGGCTACGAGCAGTACTTC. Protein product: CASSPTGYEQYF.

CDR3 nucleotide sequence: TGTGCCAGCAGCCAAGCGGGATGGAATGAAAAACTGTTTTTT. It specifies CASSQAGWNEKLFF. The gene calls are TRBV3-1 (or the pseudogene TRBV3-2) and TRBJ1-4; the D is unclear. CDR1 is LGHDT and CDR2 is YNNKEL in the germline V gene (reference sequence). CDR3 length equals 14 residues. Trimming cost V 1 base and J 5 bases, with 8 bases left between them.

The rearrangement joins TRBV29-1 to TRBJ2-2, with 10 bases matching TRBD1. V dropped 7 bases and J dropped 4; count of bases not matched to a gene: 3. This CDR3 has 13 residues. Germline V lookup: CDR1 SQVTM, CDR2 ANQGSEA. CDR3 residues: CSAGQGSTGELFF. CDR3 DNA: TGCAGCGCGGGACAGGGGTCCACCGGGGAGCTGTTTTTT.

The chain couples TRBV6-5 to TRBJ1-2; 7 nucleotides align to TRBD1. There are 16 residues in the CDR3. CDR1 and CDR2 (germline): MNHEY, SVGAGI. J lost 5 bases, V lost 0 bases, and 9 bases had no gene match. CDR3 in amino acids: CASSYSWRGPEYGYTF. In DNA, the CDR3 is TGTGCCAGCAGTTACTCGTGGAGGGGGCCGGAGTATGGCTACACCTTC.

This chain's CDR3 is CAWSGQGRWELFF. In DNA, the CDR3 is TGTGCCTGGAGTGGGCAGGGAAGGTGGGAACTGTTTTTT. The V gene is TRBV30, the J gene TRBJ1-4; D possibly corresponds to TRBD1 (5 bases). V lost 1 base to trimming and J lost 12 bases, with 15 bases between them. CDR1 GTSNPN and CDR2 SVGIG come from the germline V gene (reference sequence). The length of the CDR3 is 13 residues.

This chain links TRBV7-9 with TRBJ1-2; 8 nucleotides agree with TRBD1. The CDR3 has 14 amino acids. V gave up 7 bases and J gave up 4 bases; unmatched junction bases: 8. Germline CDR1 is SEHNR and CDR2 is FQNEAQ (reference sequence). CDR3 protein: CASTYGQGSYGYTF. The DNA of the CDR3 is TGTGCCAGCACATACGGACAGGGTTCCTATGGCTACACCTTC.

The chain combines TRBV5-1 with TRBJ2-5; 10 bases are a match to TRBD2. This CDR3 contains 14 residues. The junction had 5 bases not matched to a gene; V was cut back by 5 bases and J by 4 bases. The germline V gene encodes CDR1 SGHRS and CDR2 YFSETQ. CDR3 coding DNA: TGCGCCAGCAGTTGGGCTAGCGGGAGAGAGACCCAGTACTTC. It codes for CASSWASGRETQYF.

CDR3 sequence reads: CASSLQGIGNQPQHF. As DNA, the CDR3 is TGTGCCAGCAGTTTACAGGGAATAGGCAATCAGCCCCAGCATTTT. V and J are TRBV6-2 or TRBV6-3 and TRBJ1-5, with a tentative D call TRBD1 (6 bases). Looked up from germline, CDR1 is MNHEY and CDR2 is SVGEGT. The CDR3 is made up of 15 amino acids. Trimming took off 4 bases at V and 2 bases at J, with 12 bases between the two ends.

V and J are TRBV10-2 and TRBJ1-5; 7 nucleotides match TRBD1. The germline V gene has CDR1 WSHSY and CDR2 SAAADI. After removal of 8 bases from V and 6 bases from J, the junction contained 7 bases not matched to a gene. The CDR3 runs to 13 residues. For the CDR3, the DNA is TGCGCCAGCTGGACAGGCGGGATTCAGCCCCAGCATTTT. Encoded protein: CASWTGGIQPQHF.

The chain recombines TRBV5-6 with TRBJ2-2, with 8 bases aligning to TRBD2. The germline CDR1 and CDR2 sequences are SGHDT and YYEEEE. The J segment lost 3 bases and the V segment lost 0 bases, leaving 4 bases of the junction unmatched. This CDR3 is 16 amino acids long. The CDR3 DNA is TGTGCCAGCAGCTTGGCGCTAGCGGGCTACACCGGGGAGCTGTTTTTT. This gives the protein CASSLALAGYTGELFF.

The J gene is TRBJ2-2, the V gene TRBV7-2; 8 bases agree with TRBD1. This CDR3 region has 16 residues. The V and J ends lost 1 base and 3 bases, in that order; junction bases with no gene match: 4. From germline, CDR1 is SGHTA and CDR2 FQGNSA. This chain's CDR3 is CASSLVAGGHTGELFF. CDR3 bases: TGTGCCAGCAGCTTAGTGGCAGGGGGCCACACCGGGGAGCTGTTTTTT.

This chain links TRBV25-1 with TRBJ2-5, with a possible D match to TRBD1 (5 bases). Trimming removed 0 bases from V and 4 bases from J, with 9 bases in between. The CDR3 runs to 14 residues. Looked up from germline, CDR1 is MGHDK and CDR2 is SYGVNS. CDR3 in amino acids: CASSEYSRAETQYF. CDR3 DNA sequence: TGTGCCAGCAGTGAATATTCCAGGGCAGAGACCCAGTACTTC.

The CDR3 protein is CASSLSGDHSGNTIYF. The CDR3 DNA sequence: TGCGCCAGCAGCTTGTCTGGAGACCACTCTGGAAACACCATATATTTT. This rearrangement joins TRBV5-1 to TRBJ1-3; D remains unclear. CDR1 is SGHRS and CDR2 is YFSETQ in the germline V gene. V was clipped by 1 base and J by 0 bases, with 11 bases between them. The CDR3 is 16 amino acids. Drawing the rest from reference TRBV5-1 and TRBJ1-3, the complete variable domain is KAGVTQTPRYLIKTRGQQVTLSCSPISGHRSVSWYQQTPGQGLQFLFEYFSETQRNKGNFPGRFSGRQFSNSRSEMNVSTLELGDSALYLCASSLSGDHSGNTIYFGEGSWLTVV.

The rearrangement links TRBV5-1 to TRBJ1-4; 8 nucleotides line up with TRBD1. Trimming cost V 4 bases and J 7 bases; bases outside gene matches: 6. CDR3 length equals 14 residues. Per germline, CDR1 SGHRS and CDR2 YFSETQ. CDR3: CASSPGQGREKLFF. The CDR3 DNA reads TGCGCCAGCAGCCCCGGACAGGGCCGTGAAAAACTGTTTTTT.

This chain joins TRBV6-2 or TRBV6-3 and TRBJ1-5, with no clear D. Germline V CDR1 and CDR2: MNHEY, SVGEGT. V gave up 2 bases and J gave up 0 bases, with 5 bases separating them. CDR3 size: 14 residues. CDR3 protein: CASSYPYSNQPQHF. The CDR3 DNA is TGTGCCAGCAGTTACCCCTATAGCAATCAGCCCCAGCATTTT.

In DNA, the CDR3 is TGTGCCATCAGTGAGGCTGGGACACTTTCCTCCTACGAGCAGTACTTC. Its protein product is CAISEAGTLSSYEQYF. The chain combines TRBV10-3 with TRBJ2-7; TRBD1 is a possible D gene (6 bases). Germline CDR1 reads ENHRY; CDR2 reads SYGVKD. This CDR3 has 16 amino acids. Trimming shortened V by 2 bases and J by 0 bases, and 14 bases separated the two germline ends.

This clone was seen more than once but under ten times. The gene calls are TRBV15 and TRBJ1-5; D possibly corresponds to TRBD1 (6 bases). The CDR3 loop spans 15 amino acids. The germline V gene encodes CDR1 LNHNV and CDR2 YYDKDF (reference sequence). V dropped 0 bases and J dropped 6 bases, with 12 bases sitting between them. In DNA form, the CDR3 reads TGTGCCACCAGCAGAGATGGAGGGGGGGCTCAGCCCCAGCATTTT. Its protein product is CATSRDGGGAQPQHF.

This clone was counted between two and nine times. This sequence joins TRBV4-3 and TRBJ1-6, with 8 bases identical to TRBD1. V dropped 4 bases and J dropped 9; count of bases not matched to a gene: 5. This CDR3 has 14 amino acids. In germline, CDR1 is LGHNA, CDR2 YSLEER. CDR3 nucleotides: TGCGCCAGCAGCCGAGACAGGGGCCGTTCACCCCTCCACTTT. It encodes CASSRDRGRSPLHF.